A selection of T cell receptor beta chains follows, all from one sample in a study of PD-1 blockade in classical Hodgkin lymphoma. Here immunoSEQ multiplex PCR was the method, and the copy in TCRdb shows in-frame clones only, minus some. Here the sample spans roughly 52,000 clones, roughly 86% being singletons. The source material was peripheral blood mononuclear cells (PBMCs), sampled before the fourth cycle of nivolumab. These receptors came from a human donor with classical Hodgkin lymphoma. The CDR3 runs from the conserved cysteine through the conserved F or W. D genes are given only for firm matches.

D	V	J	CDR3
TRBD1	TRBV6-5	TRBJ1-4	CASSRAGQGYEKLFF
TRBD2	TRBV7-6	TRBJ2-2	CASSSGLADNTGELFF
TRBD2	TRBV7-2	TRBJ2-2	CASSLRALAGGPGTGELFF
-	TRBV27	TRBJ1-4	CASSMWAAANEKLFF
-	TRBV7-9	TRBJ2-1	CASSFPRGNEQFF
-	TRBV28	TRBJ1-3	CASSLGGRVSGNTIYF
-	TRBV2	TRBJ2-5	CASSEASGVATQYF
-	TRBV5-8	TRBJ2-5	CASSLGSGSAQETQYF
TRBD1	TRBV6-1	TRBJ1-1	CASSDVQGAWNTEAFF
-	TRBV7-3	TRBJ1-6	CASSHDWNSPLHF
TRBD1	TRBV5-1	TRBJ2-3	CASSSGQGTDTQYF